This TCR beta chain was identified during a study of T cell responses to AZD1222 COVID-19 vaccine. Study outcomes and limitations: Just five or six AZD1222 recipients tested seropositive at baseline. In all cases, repertoires were sampled only after the peak T cell response. A rise in Spike-specific TCR breadth and depth followed two AZD1222 doses.

With regard to this clone: Its antigen remains unidentified.

Investigators merged groups given second doses at roughly 4 or roughly 12 weeks. TCRdb keeps only in-frame clones here, not all; method: immunoSEQ multiplex PCR. The sample consists of about 55,000 clones, 70% to 80% of them appearing once. This CDR3 comprises 14 residues. Trimming cost V 1 base and J 4 bases, with 8 bases left between them. Germline-derived CDR1 and CDR2 are SGHVS and FNYEAQ. The sequencing used peripheral blood, collected 28 days after the second AZD1222 dose. V is TRBV7-6 and J is TRBJ2-1; no clear D. The TCR sequence derives from an adult who received the AZD1222 COVID-19 vaccine. CDR3 region: CASSLDVGYNEQFF. As DNA, the CDR3 is TGTGCCAGCAGCTTAGATGTGGGGTACAATGAGCAGTTCTTC.